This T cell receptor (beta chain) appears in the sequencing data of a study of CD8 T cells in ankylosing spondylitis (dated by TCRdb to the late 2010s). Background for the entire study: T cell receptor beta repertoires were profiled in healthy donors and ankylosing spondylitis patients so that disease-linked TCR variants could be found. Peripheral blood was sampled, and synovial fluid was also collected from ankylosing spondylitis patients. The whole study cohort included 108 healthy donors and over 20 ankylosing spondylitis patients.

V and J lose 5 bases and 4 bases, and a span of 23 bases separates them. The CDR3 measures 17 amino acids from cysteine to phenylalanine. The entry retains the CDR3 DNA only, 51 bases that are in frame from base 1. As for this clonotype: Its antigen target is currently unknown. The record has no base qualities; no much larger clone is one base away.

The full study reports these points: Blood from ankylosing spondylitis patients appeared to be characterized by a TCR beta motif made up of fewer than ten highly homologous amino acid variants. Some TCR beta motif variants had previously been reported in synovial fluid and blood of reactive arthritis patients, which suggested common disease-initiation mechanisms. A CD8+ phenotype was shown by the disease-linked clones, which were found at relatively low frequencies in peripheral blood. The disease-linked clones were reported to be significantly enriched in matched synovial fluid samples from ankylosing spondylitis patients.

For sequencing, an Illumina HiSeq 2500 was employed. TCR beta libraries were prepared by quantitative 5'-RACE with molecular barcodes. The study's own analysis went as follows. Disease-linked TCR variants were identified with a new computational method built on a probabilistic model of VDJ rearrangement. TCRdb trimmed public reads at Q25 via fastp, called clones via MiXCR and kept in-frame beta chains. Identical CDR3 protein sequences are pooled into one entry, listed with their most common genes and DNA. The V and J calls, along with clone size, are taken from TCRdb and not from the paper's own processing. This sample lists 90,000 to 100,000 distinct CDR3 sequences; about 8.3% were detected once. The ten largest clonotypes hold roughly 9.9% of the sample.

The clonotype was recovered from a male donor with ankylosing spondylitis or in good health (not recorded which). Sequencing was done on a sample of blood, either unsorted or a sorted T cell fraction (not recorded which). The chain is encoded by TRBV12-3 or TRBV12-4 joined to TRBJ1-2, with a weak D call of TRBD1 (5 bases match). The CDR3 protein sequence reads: CASSLGQGALQSYGYTF. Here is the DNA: TGTGCCAGCAGTCTCGGACAAGGAGCTCTCCAATCCTATGGCTACACCTTC.